A selection of T cell receptor beta chains follows, all from one sample in a study of blood T cells in healthy people across ages. TCRdb fed the 5' RACE reads into MiXCR, producing one record per CDR3 protein. The table records some 640,000 distinct CDR3 sequences, approximately 30% of them present only once. The sample was blood. These receptors were collected from a woman over 75 in good health. CDR3s include the opening cysteine and the closing phenylalanine or tryptophan. A D gene is named only where the DNA matches it firmly. Size tells how often a clone was seen (once, few, many) or the class of an expanded clone, and some rows leave it out.

clone_size | j_call | d_call | cdr3_length | v_call | cdr3_aa | cdr3_nt
many | TRBJ1-2 | TRBD1 | 14 | TRBV4-2 | CASSQRTGSYGYTF | TGTGCCAGCAGCCAGAGGACAGGGAGTTATGGCTACACCTTC
many | TRBJ2-5 | TRBD2 | 16 | TRBV20-1 | CSARDLRGGIGGTQYF | TGCAGTGCTAGAGATTTACGCGGGGGGATTGGAGGGACCCAGTACTTC
few | TRBJ1-1 | - | 13 | TRBV29-1 | CSGRRGANTEAFF | TGCAGCGGACGAAGGGGGGCGAACACTGAAGCTTTCTTT
- | TRBJ2-3 | - | 16 | TRBV28 | CVSSPGTLISTDTQYF | TGTGTCAGCAGCCCCGGGACACTAATAAGCACAGATACGCAGTATTTT
many | TRBJ2-1 | - | 12 | TRBV4-3 | CASRSAYNEQFF | TGCGCCTCAAGATCGGCCTACAATGAGCAGTTCTTC
- | TRBJ2-1 | - | 15 | TRBV11-2 | CASSPRGYSYNEQVF | TGTGCCAGCAGCCCCAGGGGTTATTCCTACAATGAGCAGGTCTTC
- | TRBJ2-7 | TRBD1 | 14 | TRBV6-4 | CASSDSGTGYEQYF | TGTGCCAGCAGTGACTCAGGGACAGGGTACGAGCAGTACTTC
many | TRBJ1-6 | - | 15 | TRBV7-9 | CASSNRVPSKSPLHF | TGTGCCAGCAGCAACCGGGTCCCAAGCAAGTCACCCCTCCACTTT
- | TRBJ1-1 | - | 15 | TRBV20-1 | CSANDYRVSNTEAFF | TGCAGTGCGAATGATTACAGGGTCTCGAACACTGAAGCTTTCTTT
few | TRBJ1-1 | - | 13 | TRBV20-1 | CSAETAVWTEAFF | TGCAGTGCCGAGACAGCGGTGTGGACTGAAGCTTTCTTT
- | TRBJ1-1 | TRBD1 | 15 | TRBV20-1 | CSAPDRGLMNTEAFF | TGCAGTGCCCCGGACAGGGGGCTAATGAACACTGAAGCTTTCTTT
few | TRBJ2-3 | - | 15 | TRBV20-1 | CSARDPNGGTDTQYF | TGCAGTGCTAGAGATCCCAACGGGGGCACAGATACGCAGTATTTT
few | TRBJ2-3 | TRBD2 | 15 | TRBV6-2/TRBV6-3 | CASRGSGASTDTQYF | TGTGCCAGCAGGGGGAGCGGGGCCTCCACAGATACGCAGTATTTT
many | TRBJ2-6 | - | 16 | TRBV5-1 | CASSHLQYSGANVLTF | TGCGCCAGCAGCCACTTACAATACTCTGGGGCCAACGTCCTGACTTTC
many | TRBJ2-1 | - | 13 | TRBV20-1 | CSAKGVLGDEQFF | TGCAGTGCCAAGGGCGTTCTTGGGGATGAGCAGTTCTTC
- | TRBJ1-5 | - | 17 | TRBV6-2/TRBV6-3 | CASRARWKQGYNQPQHF | TGTGCCAGCAGGGCGCGGTGGAAACAGGGCTACAATCAGCCCCAGCATTTT
- | TRBJ2-3 | - | 16 | TRBV7-2 | CASSPGFGGDLDTQYF | TGTGCCAGCAGCCCTGGCTTCGGCGGGGACTTAGATACGCAGTATTTT
- | TRBJ1-5 | - | 13 | TRBV6-6 | CASSWPGDQPQHF | TGTGCCAGCAGCTGGCCGGGGGATCAGCCCCAGCATTTT
many | TRBJ2-3 | - | 15 | TRBV15 | CATSRDGSSTDTQYF | TGTGCCACCAGCAGAGATGGCAGCAGCACAGATACGCAGTATTTT
- | TRBJ1-2 | TRBD1 | 12 | TRBV20-1 | CSASPTGAGYTF | TGCAGTGCTAGCCCCACAGGGGCTGGCTACACCTTC
few | TRBJ2-5 | TRBD2 | 15 | TRBV11-1 | CASSLAEVAGNEQYF | TGTGCCAGCAGCTTAGCGGAAGTAGCGGGCAATGAGCAGTACTTC
few | TRBJ1-5 | - | 15 | TRBV6-1 | CASSKYWDSNQPQHF | TGTGCCAGCAGTAAGTACTGGGACAGCAATCAGCCCCAGCATTTT
many | TRBJ1-6 | - | 15 | TRBV7-8 | CASSSAGRSNSPLHF | TGTGCCAGCAGCTCGGCGGGACGTTCGAATTCACCCCTCCACTTT
many | TRBJ2-7 | - | 12 | TRBV12-3/TRBV12-4 | CASSFGDYEQYF | TGTGCCAGCAGTTTTGGGGATTACGAGCAGTACTTC
- | TRBJ2-2 | - | 15 | TRBV14 | CASSMHRPPSGELFF | TGTGCCAGCAGCATGCACAGGCCGCCCAGTGGGGAGCTGTTTTTT
- | TRBJ2-5 | - | 12 | TRBV3-1 | CASSQDGNEQYF | TGTGCCAGCAGCCAAGATGGAAATGAGCAGTACTTC
- | TRBJ1-5 | TRBD1 | 14 | TRBV19 | CASSRTGLDQPQHF | TGTGCCAGTAGCCGGACAGGCCTAGATCAGCCCCAGCATTTT
- | TRBJ2-2 | TRBD1 | 17 | TRBV12-3/TRBV12-4 | CASSNGQVFGSGGELFF | TGTGCCAGCAGTAACGGACAGGTTTTCGGGTCAGGCGGGGAGCTGTTTTTT
few | TRBJ2-5 | - | 10 | TRBV20-1 | CSAHYNEQYF | TGCAGTGCCCATTACAATGAGCAGTACTTC
many | TRBJ2-1 | - | 14 | TRBV5-5 | CASITGFVYNEQFF | TGTGCCAGCATCACAGGGTTCGTCTACAATGAGCAGTTCTTC
few | TRBJ1-2 | TRBD1 | 16 | TRBV5-1 | CASSWGGTGGAVGYTF | TGCGCCAGCAGCTGGGGAGGGACAGGGGGCGCGGTTGGCTACACCTTC
many | TRBJ2-7 | TRBD1 | 13 | TRBV7-6 | CASSTGQGGEQYF | TGTGCCAGCAGCACGGGACAGGGGGGCGAGCAGTACTTC
once | TRBJ1-1 | - | 13 | TRBV12-3/TRBV12-4 | CASTVHSGAEAFF | TGTGCCAGCACCGTGCACTCAGGCGCTGAAGCTTTCTTT
many | TRBJ2-3 | - | 14 | TRBV4-1 | CASSLQWPPDTQYF | TGCGCCAGCAGCCTACAATGGCCGCCAGATACGCAGTATTTT
- | TRBJ1-2 | - | 11 | TRBV30 | CAWRSAYGYTF | TGTGCCTGGAGGTCCGCGTATGGCTACACCTTC
- | TRBJ2-6 | TRBD1 | 17 | TRBV27 | CASSTGQGLRAANVLTF | TGTGCCAGCAGTACCGGACAGGGCTTGCGGGCGGCCAACGTCCTGACTTTC
many | TRBJ2-5 | TRBD1 | 16 | TRBV5-1 | CASRSPRQGNQETQYF | TGCGCCAGCAGATCCCCGCGACAGGGGAACCAAGAGACCCAGTACTTC
many | TRBJ1-1 | TRBD1 | 15 | TRBV5-1 | CASSSSGTGKTEAFF | TGCGCCAGCAGCTCGTCCGGGACAGGGAAAACTGAAGCTTTCTTT
many | TRBJ2-4 | TRBD1 | 16 | TRBV7-9 | CASSPGTGARVNIQYF | TGTGCCAGCAGCCCAGGGACAGGGGCTAGAGTAAACATTCAGTACTTC
many | TRBJ2-7 | - | 11 | TRBV28 | CASSQINEQYF | TGTGCCAGCAGTCAGATTAACGAGCAGTACTTC
- | TRBJ2-7 | - | 15 | TRBV7-2 | CASSLAGGLVYEQYF | TGTGCCAGCAGCTTAGCAGGGGGGCTGGTTTACGAGCAGTACTTC
- | TRBJ1-1 | - | 12 | TRBV15 | CATSRAATEAFF | TGTGCCACCAGCAGGGCCGCGACTGAAGCTTTCTTT
- | TRBJ2-3 | TRBD2 | 14 | TRBV20-1 | CSASPLAGADTQYF | TGCAGTGCCAGTCCGCTAGCGGGGGCAGATACGCAGTATTTT
many | TRBJ2-7 | - | 15 | TRBV5-5 | CASSLNRGAVYEQYF | TGTGCCAGCAGCCTTAACCGGGGGGCAGTGTACGAGCAGTACTTC
- | TRBJ2-7 | - | 13 | TRBV7-6 | CASSLTEGDEQYF | TGTGCCAGCAGCCTAACTGAGGGTGACGAGCAGTACTTC
- | TRBJ1-2 | - | 14 | TRBV7-2 | CASSLVALSYGYTF | TGTGCCAGCAGCTTAGTCGCGTTATCTTATGGCTACACCTTC
few | TRBJ2-7 | - | 14 | TRBV6-4 | CASSVQGAYNEQYF | TGTGCCAGCAGTGTCCAGGGAGCCTACAATGAGCAGTACTTC
many | TRBJ2-5 | - | 13 | TRBV20-1 | CSARPGFEETQYF | TGCAGTGCTAGGCCGGGTTTTGAAGAGACCCAGTACTTC
- | TRBJ2-1 | - | 15 | TRBV9 | CASSVGISSYSEQFF | TGTGCCAGCAGCGTAGGGATTAGCTCCTACAGTGAGCAGTTCTTC
many | TRBJ2-3 | TRBD2 | 17 | TRBV5-1 | CASRDGLSGGITDTQYF | TGCGCCAGCAGAGATGGACTAAGCGGGGGCATAACAGATACGCAGTATTTT
many | TRBJ2-7 | - | 14 | TRBV5-1 | CASSLVTARGEQYF | TGCGCCAGCAGCTTAGTAACAGCGAGGGGCGAGCAGTACTTC
- | TRBJ1-1 | - | 13 | TRBV29-1 | CSVIGGQGTEAFF | TGCAGCGTCATCGGGGGGCAGGGAACTGAAGCTTTCTTT
many | TRBJ2-7 | - | 13 | TRBV6-5 | CASSTDFQGEQYF | TGTGCCAGCAGCACCGATTTCCAGGGGGAGCAGTACTTC
- | TRBJ2-2 | - | 15 | TRBV5-1 | CASSVRGFHTGELFF | TGCGCCAGCAGCGTCAGGGGCTTTCATACCGGGGAGCTGTTTTTT
- | TRBJ1-5 | TRBD1 | 15 | TRBV28 | CASSLPTGGGQPQHF | TGTGCCAGCAGTTTGCCCACAGGGGGCGGTCAGCCCCAGCATTTT
many | TRBJ2-1 | - | 15 | TRBV7-2 | CASSPRRSTYNEQFF | TGTGCCAGCAGCCCCCGGAGGTCGACCTACAATGAGCAGTTCTTC
many | TRBJ1-4 | TRBD1 | 15 | TRBV7-2 | CASSLGQVINEKLFF | TGTGCCAGCAGCCTAGGACAGGTGATAAATGAAAAACTGTTTTTT
many | TRBJ1-5 | TRBD1 | 15 | TRBV6-2/TRBV6-3 | CASSPGQGSNQPQHF | TGTGCCAGCAGCCCCGGACAGGGGTCCAATCAGCCCCAGCATTTT
many | TRBJ1-2 | - | 15 | TRBV12-3/TRBV12-4 | CASSRLRGLGYGYTF | TGTGCCAGCAGCCGCCTACGGGGGCTAGGGTATGGCTACACCTTC
- | TRBJ2-4 | - | 12 | TRBV6-5 | CASSSRRNIQYF | TGTGCCAGCAGTTCCCGCAGAAACATTCAGTACTTC